These 31 T cell receptor beta chains share one sample of origin, sequenced in a study of human T cells and chemical hapten exposure. TCRdb reprocessed the RACE reads with MiXCR, giving one entry per CDR3 protein. The sample yields about 380,000 distinct CDR3 sequences, 5.1% seen once. Sample time point: pre-sensitization, week 0. The treatment was: therapeutic diphenylcyclopropenone sensitization with weekly scalp DPC. The material was whole blood, obtained in connection with sensitization to the hapten diphenylcyclopropenone (DPC). All receptors derive from a woman in her forties or fifties with alopecia areata. Some clones in this sample may be carry-over from other donors' samples.

Remarks on this clonotype: A read error may be the cause here, since a much bigger clone is one base away. The rearrangement uses TRBV5-1 and TRBJ2-3; D possibly matches TRBD1 or TRBD2 (5 bases each). In germline, CDR1 is SGHRS, CDR2 YFSETQ. The CDR3 has 15 residues. Trimming cost V 3 bases and J 2 bases, with 13 bases left between them. CDR3 DNA: TGCGCCAGCAGCTCTGGGGGTTGCCTCACAGATACGCAGTATTTT. Protein: CASSSGGCLTDTQYF.

This clonotype was seen repeatedly, ten times or more. The chain has TRBV27 and TRBJ2-7; D unresolved. The ends were cut back, 8 bases at V and 0 bases at J, with 5 bases in the middle. CDR1 and CDR2 from the germline V gene are MNHEY and SMNVEV (reference sequence). This CDR3 is 11 amino acids long. CDR3 region: CASASSYEQYF. CDR3 sequence (DNA): TGTGCCAGCGCAAGCTCCTACGAGCAGTACTTC.

The chain couples TRBV16 to TRBJ2-1; D is uncertain. CDR1 is KGHSY and CDR2 is FQNENV in the germline V gene. With 1 base removed from V and 6 bases from J, the gap between germline ends came to 7 bases. The CDR3 has 13 residues. In DNA, the CDR3 is TGTGCCAGCAGCCAATGGGCCTCCAATGAGCAGTTCTTC. This encodes CASSQWASNEQFF.

This clonotype was seen a few times. V is TRBV29-1 and J is TRBJ1-6, with unresolved D. Germline CDR1 SQVTM, CDR2 ANQGSEA. The germline V and J ends were trimmed by 4 bases and 10 bases, with 14 bases remaining between them. The CDR3 contains 13 residues. The CDR3: CSVVDRNFSPLHF. The CDR3 DNA sequence: TGCAGCGTTGTCGATCGGAATTTCTCACCCCTCCACTTT. The complete variable domain, with remaining parts taken from reference TRBV29-1 and TRBJ1-6, reads SAVISQKPSRDICQRGTSLTIQCQVDSQVTMMFWYRQQPGQSLTLIATANQGSEATYESGFVIDKFPISRPNLTFSTLTVSNMSPEDSSIYLCSVVDRNFSPLHFGNGTRLTVT.

This clonotype was seen at least ten times. CDR3 in amino acids: CSAPGLAATGNSYEQYF. Written as DNA, the CDR3 is TGCAGTGCGCCGGGACTAGCGGCCACTGGCAACTCCTACGAGCAGTACTTC. The chain employs TRBV20-1 and TRBJ2-7; 11 bases are a match to TRBD2. This CDR3 region has 17 residues. The J segment lost 0 bases and the V segment lost 6 bases, leaving 13 bases of the junction unmatched. The germline V gene encodes CDR1 DFQATT and CDR2 SNEGSKA (reference sequence).

There are many counts of this clonotype. The V call is TRBV20-1, the J call TRBJ2-1; possibly TRBD2 for D (6 bases). Germline V gene data show CDR1 as DFQATT and CDR2 as SNEGSKA (reference sequence). The CDR3 runs 15 residues. The V gene lost 1 base and the J gene lost 8 bases, with 18 bases spanning the gap. CDR3 nucleotide sequence: TGCAGTGCTAGAGTAACGGGAGAGTTGGCCCATGAGCAGTTCTTC. It encodes CSARVTGELAHEQFF.

There are many counts of this clonotype. This chain links TRBV6-5 with TRBJ2-3, with TRBD2 matching 7 bases. The CDR3 totals 14 residues. Germline CDR1 is MNHEY and CDR2 is SVGAGI. V shed 2 bases, J shed 4 bases, and the junction held 3 bases outside the gene matches. The DNA for the CDR3 is TGTGCCAGCAGTTACGGGCTAGCGGCAGATACGCAGTATTTT. Translating it yields CASSYGLAADTQYF.

In the case of this clonotype: A much bigger clone sits one base away, suggesting this may be a read error. This sequence joins TRBV27 and TRBJ2-3, with D possibly being TRBD2 (6 bases). Germline V CDR1 and CDR2: MNHEY, SMNVEV (reference sequence). The CDR3 contains 13 residues. The CDR3 bases are TGTCCCAGCAGTTGGGGGGGCACAGATACGCAGTATTTT. Its translation is CPSSWGGTDTQYF.

This clonotype has at least ten counts. The rearrangement joins TRBV27 to TRBJ1-1; D is possibly TRBD1 (6 bases). The CDR3 runs to 14 residues. The V gene lost 5 bases and the J gene lost 6 bases, with 16 bases spanning the gap. Germline CDR1 is MNHEY and CDR2 is SMNVEV (reference sequence). DNA of the CDR3: TGTGCCAGCAGTCTAGGACAGTGGGGCGCTGAAGCTTTCTTT. Amino acids: CASSLGQWGAEAFF.

This clonotype was seen ten or more times. The chain links TRBV6-1 to TRBJ1-5; D gene ambiguous. Germline CDR1 reads MNHNS; CDR2 reads SASEGT. V was pared by 7 bases and J by 0 bases, with 10 bases between. The CDR3 consists of 14 residues. In nucleotides, the CDR3 is TGTGCCAGCACCGGTATGACTAGCAATCAGCCCCAGCATTTT. This translates into CASTGMTSNQPQHF.

This clonotype was counted at least ten times. V usage is TRBV3-1 and J usage is TRBJ2-5, with 11 bases lining up with TRBD1. Per germline, CDR1 LGHDT and CDR2 YNNKEL (reference sequence). CDR3 size: 16 residues. The trim removed 3 bases at V and 5 bases at J, leaving 8 bases unmatched. The CDR3 protein is CASSHLGQGAVETQYF. The CDR3 nucleotides are TGTGCCAGCAGCCACTTAGGACAGGGGGCTGTCGAGACCCAGTACTTC.

This chain joins TRBV3-1 and TRBJ2-5, with TRBD1 matching over 7 bases. Trimming removed 5 bases from V and 4 bases from J; junction bases left unmatched: 13. CDR3 length: 16 residues. Germline CDR1 and CDR2: LGHDT and YNNKEL (reference sequence). The CDR3 region has the DNA TGTGCCAGCAGCTTGGACAGGACGGGTATGGGAGAGACCCAGTACTTC. Its protein product is CASSLDRTGMGETQYF.

CDR3 sequence: CASSLGRGTETEAFF. The CDR3 DNA reads as TGTGCCAGCAGTTTAGGTAGGGGGACAGAGACTGAAGCTTTCTTT. The chain carries TRBV12-3 or TRBV12-4 and TRBJ1-1; 7 bases are a match to TRBD1. The CDR3 sequence is 15 residues long. V trimming: 1 base; J trimming: 5 bases; junction bases outside the gene matches: 7.

This clonotype was observed a handful of times. The chain combines TRBV11-2 with TRBJ2-2, with 11 bases that match TRBD2. CDR1 SGHAT and CDR2 FQNNGV come from the germline V gene. The CDR3 runs 17 residues. The junction had 13 bases not matched to a gene; V was cut back by 5 bases and J by 8 bases. The CDR3 DNA reads as TGTGCCAGCAGCATACTACTAGCGGGGGCCCCGGCAGGGGAGCTGTTTTTT. Its protein is CASSILLAGAPAGELFF.

In this sample, this clonotype turned up a few times. The chain has TRBV6-1 and TRBJ1-6; D unresolved. Germline CDR1 is MNHNS and CDR2 is SASEGT. The V gene lost 4 bases and the J gene lost 7 bases, with 14 bases spanning the gap. The CDR3 has 15 residues. DNA of the CDR3: TGTGCCAGCAGTGGACTACAGAGGGCAAATTCACCCCTCCACTTT. It codes for CASSGLQRANSPLHF.

The chain employs TRBV27 and TRBJ1-2; perhaps TRBD1 as D (6 bases). Germline assignment: CDR1 MNHEY and CDR2 SMNVEV (reference sequence). The germline V and J ends were trimmed by 3 bases and 8 bases, with 22 bases remaining between them. The CDR3 is 16 amino acids. CDR3 sequence: CASSFRGAPGGNGYTF. CDR3 nucleotides: TGTGCCAGCAGTTTTAGGGGGGCGCCGGGAGGAAACGGCTACACCTTC.

This clonotype has more than one count but fewer than ten. This rearrangement joins TRBV9 to TRBJ2-5; perhaps TRBD2 as D (7 bases). Germline V gives CDR1 SGDLS, CDR2 YYNGEE. V lost 4 bases to trimming and J lost 5 bases, with 12 bases between them. The CDR3 loop spans 13 amino acids. This chain's CDR3 is CASSSGGSETQYF. DNA for the CDR3: TGTGCCAGCAGCTCGGGGGGCTCGGAGACCCAGTACTTC.

This clonotype showed up just a few times. The chain employs TRBV5-1 and TRBJ2-7; 7 bases agree with TRBD1. The V gene end was trimmed by 2 bases and the J gene end by 2 bases; junction bases not matched to a gene: 13. Germline CDR1 and CDR2: SGHRS and YFSETQ. This CDR3 has 17 amino acids. The CDR3 reads CASSFPDRSQHPYEQYF. The CDR3 DNA reads TGCGCCAGCAGCTTCCCGGACAGGTCCCAACACCCCTACGAGCAGTACTTC. The variable domain in full, completed from reference TRBV5-1 and TRBJ2-7, reads KAGVTQTPRYLIKTRGQQVTLSCSPISGHRSVSWYQQTPGQGLQFLFEYFSETQRNKGNFPGRFSGRQFSNSRSEMNVSTLELGDSALYLCASSFPDRSQHPYEQYFGPGTRLTVT.

This clonotype was observed many times. The chain employs TRBV28 and TRBJ2-1; possible D gene TRBD2, 5 bases. Germline CDR1 is MDHEN and CDR2 is SYDVKM. The CDR3 is 11 residues long. Trimming took 8 bases from V and 3 from J, leaving 5 bases between them. The CDR3 DNA reads TGTGCCAGCGGGAGCTACAATGAGCAGTTCTTC. Its translation is CASGSYNEQFF. The entire variable domain, with the rest obtained from reference TRBV28 and TRBJ2-1, is as follows: DVKVTQSSRYLVKRTGEKVFLECVQDMDHENMFWYRQDPGLGLRLIYFSYDVKMKEKGDIPEGYSVSREKKERFSLILESASTNQTSMYLCASGSYNEQFFGPGTRLTVL.

This chain links TRBV28 with TRBJ1-1, with D unresolved. The CDR3 runs 14 residues. Trimming removed 3 bases at V and 4 bases at J, with 12 bases between. Germline CDR1 reads MDHEN; CDR2 reads SYDVKM. DNA of the CDR3: TGTGCCAGCAGTTTGGCTCTCCCGGGCACTGAAGCTTTCTTT. Protein sequence: CASSLALPGTEAFF.

At least ten counts were recorded for this clonotype. This chain uses TRBV3-1 with TRBJ1-1; D is unclear. The CDR3 length is 14 residues. V dropped 1 base and J dropped 1 base, with 7 bases sitting between them. In germline, CDR1 is LGHDT, CDR2 YNNKEL (reference sequence). The CDR3 sequence is CASSQGGPNTEAFF. The CDR3 DNA reads as TGTGCCAGCAGCCAAGGTGGGCCGAACACTGAAGCTTTCTTT.

The CDR3 DNA reads as TGTGCCAGCAGTTCTACTCAGGGGGCAGACTATGGCTACACCTTC. It codes for CASSSTQGADYGYTF. The V call is TRBV7-2, the J call TRBJ1-2; 8 nucleotides match TRBD1. This CDR3 is 15 amino acids long. Germline values: CDR1 SGHTA, CDR2 FQGNSA. The J segment lost 3 bases and the V segment lost 6 bases, leaving 9 bases of the junction unmatched.

This clonotype was observed many times. The rearrangement joins TRBV6-5 to TRBJ1-1, with D possibly matching TRBD1 (6 bases). The CDR3 is 15 amino acids. The V and J ends lost 2 bases and 4 bases respectively, with 14 bases between them. The germline gives CDR1 MNHEY, CDR2 SVGAGI. The CDR3 DNA sequence: TGTGCCAGCAGTTACATAGGGACACGCGGCACTGAAGCTTTCTTT. Translating it yields CASSYIGTRGTEAFF.

This clonotype was found many times. The germline gene is not matched at one end of the junction; a read error may be the cause. The V gene is TRBV5-1, the J gene TRBJ1-1; 8 bases agree with TRBD1. CDR3 length equals 14 residues. Per germline, CDR1 SGHRS and CDR2 YFSETQ. CDR3 protein: CASSSGQGRTEAFF. CDR3 in DNA: TGTGCCAGCAGTTCCGGACAGGGAAGAACTGAAGCTTTCTTT.

The J gene is TRBJ1-5, the V gene TRBV20-1, with D perhaps TRBD1 (6 bases). The V end lost 3 bases, the J end lost 10 bases, and 22 bases lay between the germline ends. From germline, CDR1 is DFQATT and CDR2 SNEGSKA (reference sequence). The CDR3 contains 15 residues. The chain's CDR3 is CSARAPSGGGGPQHF. CDR3 nucleotides: TGCAGTGCTAGGGCCCCCTCGGGGGGCGGAGGACCCCAGCATTTT.

The rearrangement links TRBV3-1 to TRBJ1-4; 7 bases fit TRBD1. V lost 2 bases, J lost 4 bases, and 4 bases stayed unmatched. Germline lookup yields CDR1 LGHDT and CDR2 YNNKEL (reference sequence). This CDR3 is built from 15 residues. CDR3 in DNA: TGTGCCAGCAGCCAAAACCCAGGGGGTAATGAAAAACTGTTTTTT. Translating it yields CASSQNPGGNEKLFF.

This clonotype appeared once. This chain joins TRBV7-9 and TRBJ1-6; tentative D call: TRBD1 (5 bases). The CDR3 runs to 17 residues. V was clipped by 2 bases and J by 2 bases, with 13 bases between them. Germline V gene sequence: CDR1 SEHNR, CDR2 FQNEAQ (reference sequence). The CDR3 DNA sequence: TGTGCCAGCAGCTTAAGTGTGGGGGACCCCTATAATTCACCCCTCCACTTT. Protein sequence: CASSLSVGDPYNSPLHF.

This clonotype was counted many times. J is TRBJ2-4 and V is TRBV5-1; 9 bases are shared with TRBD1. The length of the CDR3 is 14 residues. V lost 5 bases and J lost 7; bases outside the gene matches: 7. Germline values: CDR1 SGHRS, CDR2 YFSETQ. The CDR3 is CASRTTGGSNIQYF. The CDR3 bases are TGCGCCAGCAGAACGACAGGGGGGTCCAACATTCAGTACTTC.

This clonotype was recorded many times. The chain links TRBV6-2 or TRBV6-3 to TRBJ2-1; tentative D call: TRBD2 (6 bases). CDR3 length equals 15 residues. The V end was cut by 1 base, the J end by 2 bases, with 9 bases between. Germline V gene data show CDR1 as MNHEY and CDR2 as SVGEGT. CDR3 nucleotide sequence: TGTGCCAGCAGTTACTGGGGGGAACCCTACAATGAGCAGTTCTTC. Its translation is CASSYWGEPYNEQFF.

This chain joins TRBV19 and TRBJ1-5, with TRBD1 identical over 7 bases. The V and J ends lost 7 bases and 5 bases, in that order; junction bases with no gene match: 14. This CDR3 comprises 16 residues. Germline V gives CDR1 LNHDA, CDR2 SQIVND (reference sequence). The CDR3: CASIDSRGGSYQPQHF. The DNA of the CDR3 is TGTGCCAGTATCGACTCCAGGGGGGGGTCTTATCAGCCCCAGCATTTT.

There are many counts of this clonotype. The genes are TRBV9 and TRBJ2-3; the match to TRBD2 covers 7 bases. The CDR3 totals 15 residues. The germline CDR1 and CDR2 sequences are SGDLS and YYNGEE. V lost 5 bases and J lost 0; bases outside the gene matches: 6. For the CDR3, the DNA is TGTGCCAGCAGGGGAGGAGCGGGAAGCACAGATACGCAGTATTTT. Protein sequence: CASRGGAGSTDTQYF.